This T cell receptor (beta chain) was found in a study of blood T cell repertoires in COVID-19. The overall study: Acute and convalescent COVID-19 specimens originated in the United States, Italy and Spain. PBMCs, B-cell-depleted T cells, or T cells provided the cDNA or gDNA that made up the material.

J gave up 1 base and V 7 bases, and 6 bases lay outside the gene matches. The CDR3 contains 13 residues. Germline loops: CDR1 SQVTM, CDR2 ANQGSEA. This clone was detected a few times. Methods used by the authors: Estimation of nucleated cell counts was performed using reference gene primer amplification. Some clones are missing from TCRdb's copy, which holds only in-frame ones; the method was immunoSEQ multiplex PCR. The V and J calls and clone size are taken from that table; D and trimming were inferred from the DNA. The profile shows 200,000 or so clones, roughly 82% of them singletons. The rearrangement links TRBV29-1 to TRBJ2-5, with 7 bases fitting TRBD1. The sample consisted of peripheral blood. The sequence derives from a woman under 40 with acute or convalescent COVID-19. This chain's CDR3 is CSGVTGVQETQYF. The CDR3 DNA is TGCAGCGGCGTAACAGGGGTCCAAGAGACCCAGTACTTC.